This passage covers 20 T cell receptor beta chains from one sample sequenced in a study of T cell responses to AZD1222 COVID-19 vaccine. Produced via immunoSEQ multiplex PCR; TCRdb's table is partial and in-frame only. The sample lists over 100,000 clones; over 75% were seen once. Sequencing used peripheral blood, obtained on day 0 of MenACWY control vaccination. Receptors were obtained from an adult in good health.

The chain uses TRBV5-1 and TRBJ1-2; unclear D gene. The CDR3 has 16 residues. Germline assignment: CDR1 SGHRS and CDR2 YFSETQ. V gave up 7 bases and J gave up 8 bases, with 27 bases separating them. CDR3 sequence reads: CASHAGFAALNGGYTF. As DNA, the CDR3 is TGCGCCAGCCACGCCGGTTTTGCGGCCCTTAACGGCGGCTACACCTTC.

V is TRBV3-1 (or the pseudogene TRBV3-2) and J is TRBJ1-2; no clear D. V gave up 3 bases and J gave up 4 bases, with 12 bases separating them. The CDR3 runs 14 residues. The germline V gene has CDR1 LGHDT and CDR2 YNNKEL (reference sequence). The CDR3 here is CASSHAGPVYGYTF. CDR3 DNA sequence: TGTGCCAGCAGCCACGCCGGGCCTGTCTATGGCTACACCTTC.

This chain joins TRBV30 and TRBJ1-2; D remains ambiguous. V lost 0 bases and J lost 8, with 13 bases in between. Germline V gene data show CDR1 as GTSNPN and CDR2 as SVGIG (reference sequence). This CDR3 is built from 13 residues. The CDR3 spells CAWSVNRSGGYTF. The CDR3 bases are TGTGCCTGGAGTGTAAATAGGTCCGGGGGCTACACCTTC.

CDR3 residues: CASSPLRPEGGYTF. The CDR3 region has the DNA TGTGCCAGCAGTCCTCTGAGGCCGGAGGGCGGCTACACCTTC. The chain combines TRBV6-5 with TRBJ1-2; D not certain. CDR3 size: 14 residues. Germline V gives CDR1 MNHEY, CDR2 SVGAGI. Between the trimmed V and J ends, which lost 5 bases and 8 bases, there was a span of 18 bases.

The genes are TRBV20-1 and TRBJ2-7; D possibly matches TRBD1 or TRBD2 (6 bases each). The V gene's germline CDR1 is DFQATT and CDR2 SNEGSKA (reference sequence). Trimming took 3 bases from V and 3 from J, leaving 15 bases between them. This CDR3 contains 14 residues. The CDR3 DNA follows: TGCAGTGCTAGTGGAGGAGGGGGGTACTACGAGCAGTACTTC. Translating it yields CSASGGGGYYEQYF.

The gene calls are TRBV18 and TRBJ2-7; D is possibly TRBD1 (6 bases). This CDR3 has 13 residues. Per germline, CDR1 KGHSH and CDR2 LQKENI. The germline V and J ends were trimmed by 3 bases and 5 bases, with 11 bases remaining between them. The CDR3 DNA reads as TGTGCCAGCTCACCGCTACCAGGGGACGAGCAGTACTTC. The encoded protein is CASSPLPGDEQYF.

V gene TRBV18 combines with J gene TRBJ1-5, with TRBD1 as a possible D gene (6 bases). This CDR3 region has 16 residues. With 2 bases removed from V and 7 bases from J, the gap between germline ends came to 18 bases. CDR1 and CDR2 from the germline V gene are KGHSH and LQKENI. CDR3 nucleotide sequence: TGTGCCAGCTCACCAGGTGCAGGGGAGAGGGGCCAGCCCCAGCATTTT. It yields the protein CASSPGAGERGQPQHF.

The chain carries TRBV2 and TRBJ1-2, with a weak D call TRBD1 (5 bases). V was cut by 4 bases and J by 5 bases, with 8 bases left in between. This CDR3 has 12 amino acids. Germline V gene sequence: CDR1 SNHLY, CDR2 FYNNEI. The CDR3 loop is CASSGGRYGYTF. The CDR3 DNA reads as TGTGCCAGCAGTGGGGGCCGATATGGCTACACCTTC.

The chain links TRBV19 to TRBJ2-2; D ambiguous. CDR3 size: 13 residues. The V end was cut by 4 bases, the J end by 7 bases, with 10 bases between. CDR1 and CDR2 from the germline V gene are LNHDA and SQIVND (reference sequence). The CDR3: CASSNSRLGELFF. DNA of the CDR3: TGTGCCAGTAGTAATAGCCGACTCGGGGAGCTGTTTTTT.

This chain links TRBV6-2 or TRBV6-3 with TRBJ2-5; D possibly corresponds to TRBD2 (5 bases). This CDR3 region has 15 residues. Germline CDR1 MNHEY, CDR2 SVGEGT. V gave up 6 bases and J gave up 5 bases, with 19 bases separating them. The chain's CDR3 is CASSSRLGGVETQYF. CDR3 sequence (DNA): TGTGCCAGCAGCTCAAGGCTAGGAGGAGTGGAGACCCAGTACTTC.

The chain uses TRBV6-2 or TRBV6-3 and TRBJ2-7; 8 nucleotides align to TRBD1. V gave up 5 bases and J gave up 1 base; unmatched junction bases: 10. CDR1 and CDR2 from the germline V gene are MNHEY and SVGEGT. This CDR3 is 16 amino acids long. The CDR3 bases are TGTGCCAGCAGTCGCCCTGGGGACAGGAGATCCTACGAGCAGTACTTC. Its protein is CASSRPGDRRSYEQYF.

This sequence joins TRBV28 and TRBJ1-4; a weak D match, TRBD1 (5 bases). Trimming cost V 8 bases and J 4 bases, with 14 bases left between them. The CDR3 length is 14 residues. Per the germline V gene, CDR1 is MDHEN and CDR2 is SYDVKM. This chain's CDR3 is CASQGTGGNEKLFF. For the CDR3, the DNA is TGTGCCAGCCAAGGGACCGGGGGTAATGAAAAACTGTTTTTT.

The gene calls are TRBV5-4 and TRBJ1-2; 8 nucleotides agree with TRBD1. CDR1 SGHNT and CDR2 YYREEE come from the germline V gene (reference sequence). The CDR3 extends over 15 amino acids. V was clipped by 4 bases and J by 3 bases; unmatched bases: 8. As DNA, the CDR3 is TGTGCCAGCAGCCCAGGACAGGGCGAGCACTATGGCTACACCTTC. Its protein is CASSPGQGEHYGYTF.

The rearrangement links TRBV18 to TRBJ2-7, with D perhaps given as TRBD1 or TRBD2 (5 bases each). The ends were cut back, 5 bases at V and 3 bases at J, with 14 bases in the middle. CDR1 is KGHSH, CDR2 LQKENI, per germline. The CDR3 runs to 14 residues. CDR3 sequence (DNA): TGTGCCAGCTCAGTGGGGACGACCGACTACGAGCAGTACTTC. Its translation: CASSVGTTDYEQYF. Drawing the rest from reference TRBV18 and TRBJ2-7, the complete variable domain is NAGVMQNPRHLVRRRGQEARLRCSPMKGHSHVYWYRQLPEEGLKFMVYLQKENIIDESGMPKERFSAEFPKEGPSILRIQQVVRGDSAAYFCASSVGTTDYEQYFGPGTRLTVT.

The chain carries TRBV25-1 and TRBJ2-7, with 7 bases identical to TRBD1. Looked up from germline, CDR1 is MGHDK and CDR2 is SYGVNS. The CDR3 consists of 15 residues. V lost 5 bases and J lost 0; bases outside the gene matches: 7. CDR3 bases: TGTGCCAGCAGTCCCGGGACAGTGGCCTCCTACGAGCAGTACTTC. Translation gives CASSPGTVASYEQYF.

V is TRBV5-4 and J is TRBJ2-1; 11 nucleotides align to TRBD2. The CDR3 loop spans 15 amino acids. V gave up 4 bases and J gave up 5 bases; unmatched junction bases: 5. Germline-derived CDR1 and CDR2 are SGHNT and YYREEE (reference sequence). CDR3 in DNA: TGTGCCAGCAGCGCCGGGACTAGCGGAAACAATGAGCAGTTCTTC. It encodes CASSAGTSGNNEQFF.

The chain couples TRBV3-1 (or the pseudogene TRBV3-2) to TRBJ1-2; D gene uncertain. Trimming shortened V by 3 bases and J by 3 bases, and 8 bases separated the two germline ends. The CDR3 spans 13 residues. CDR1 and CDR2 from the germline V gene are LGHDT and YNNKEL (reference sequence). The CDR3 DNA reads as TGTGCCAGCAGCCAGGGCGGGCACTATGGCTACACCTTC. It codes for CASSQGGHYGYTF.

The V and J genes are TRBV5-1 and TRBJ2-5; D unclear. The CDR3 totals 16 residues. The germline V gene encodes CDR1 SGHRS and CDR2 YFSETQ. Between the trimmed V and J ends, which lost 2 bases and 7 bases, there was a span of 21 bases. Written as DNA, the CDR3 is TGCGCCAGCAGCTTAGATGAAAGTGCACCGACGGGGACCCAGTACTTC. This sequence encodes CASSLDESAPTGTQYF. Together with reference TRBV5-1 and TRBJ2-5, the CDR3 gives the full variable domain: KAGVTQTPRYLIKTRGQQVTLSCSPISGHRSVSWYQQTPGQGLQFLFEYFSETQRNKGNFPGRFSGRQFSNSRSEMNVSTLELGDSALYLCASSLDESAPTGTQYFGPGTRLLVL.

This clone showed up just once. The CDR3 DNA reads TGTGCCAGCAGCTTGAGGACAGGGGGTTACACTGAAGCTTTCTTT. Amino acids: CASSLRTGGYTEAFF. V gene TRBV7-8 combines with J gene TRBJ1-1, with TRBD1 matching over 10 bases. The CDR3 runs to 15 residues. Germline-derived CDR1 and CDR2 are SGHVS and FQNEAQ. V trimming: 3 bases; J trimming: 3 bases; junction bases outside the gene matches: 4.

The chain employs TRBV28 and TRBJ1-4, with D maybe TRBD1 (5 bases). Germline CDR1 MDHEN, CDR2 SYDVKM. Trimming cost V 6 bases and J 3 bases, with 11 bases left between them. CDR3 size: 14 residues. The CDR3 spells CASRPQVPNEKLFF. CDR3 DNA sequence: TGTGCCAGCAGGCCACAGGTACCTAATGAAAAACTGTTTTTT.